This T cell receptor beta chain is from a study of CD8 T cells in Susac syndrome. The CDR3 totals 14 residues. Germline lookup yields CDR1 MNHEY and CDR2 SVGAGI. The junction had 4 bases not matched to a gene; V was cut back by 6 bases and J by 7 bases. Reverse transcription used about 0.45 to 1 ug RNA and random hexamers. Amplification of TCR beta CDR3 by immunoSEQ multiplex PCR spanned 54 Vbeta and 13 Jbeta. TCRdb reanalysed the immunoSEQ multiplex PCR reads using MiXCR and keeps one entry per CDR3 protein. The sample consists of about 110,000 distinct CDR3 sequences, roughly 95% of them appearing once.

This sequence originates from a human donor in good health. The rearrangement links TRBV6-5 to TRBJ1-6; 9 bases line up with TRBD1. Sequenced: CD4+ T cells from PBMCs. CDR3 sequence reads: CASSGTGTNSPLHF. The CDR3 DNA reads TGTGCCAGCAGCGGGACAGGGACCAATTCACCCCTCCACTTT.